Only a few counts were recorded for the clone carrying this T cell receptor beta chain. This entry is derived from a study of blood T cell repertoires in COVID-19. The CDR3 length is 13 residues. Unmatched junction bases numbered 7, after V lost 4 bases and J lost 7 bases. Looked up from germline, CDR1 is SGDLS and CDR2 is YYNGEE. Measured with immunoSEQ multiplex PCR; TCRdb has only the in-frame clones, and not every one. The table records a few hundred thousand clones, roughly 85% of them present only once. The origin of this receptor is a woman aged 18-29 years with acute or convalescent COVID-19. Sequencing was performed on peripheral blood. The chain employs TRBV9 and TRBJ1-2, with TRBD1 identical over 7 bases. The CDR3 loop is CASSPGGLPGYTF. For the CDR3, the DNA is TGTGCCAGCAGCCCAGGGGGGCTTCCTGGCTACACCTTC. The entire variable domain, with the rest obtained from reference TRBV9 and TRBJ1-2, is as follows: DSGVTQTPKHLITATGQRVTLRCSPRSGDLSVYWYQQSLDQGLQFLIQYYNGEERAKGNILERFSAQQFPDLHSELNLSSLELGDSALYFCASSPGGLPGYTFGSGTRLTVV.